This T cell receptor (beta chain) appears in the sequencing data of a study of T cells after yellow fever vaccination. Study-wide results and limits: It was the secondary response that reached its peak faster, day 5 versus 15, but it was weaker. Just a small share of clonotypes turned up in the CD4 compartment as well as the CD8 compartment. Repertoires sorted by FACS could include abundant clonotypes that are contaminants from the bulk population.

The CDR3 is made up of 11 amino acids. Germline values: CDR1 KGHSH, CDR2 LQKENI. Deletions cut 5 bases from V and 11 bases from J, with 12 bases between. The table lists this clonotype with a few counts. Its antigen is as yet unknown. By 5'RACE template switching, TCR cDNA was produced, with a universal primer site and UMIs added in the process. TCRdb reprocessed the 5' RACE reads via MiXCR and lists one record per CDR3 protein. This repertoire shows about 630,000 distinct CDR3 sequences, roughly an eighth found once; its top ten account for about 15%. The V and J genes are TRBV18 and TRBJ1-1, with D perhaps matching TRBD1 (6 bases). The receptor's source is a young man who received the YFV17D yellow fever vaccine. The material was PBMCs, obtained on the day of the yellow fever booster vaccination. CDR3 in DNA: TGTGCCAGCTCAGGCGGGGGGGCCGCTTTCTTT. It encodes CASSGGGAAFF.